Below are 10 T cell receptor beta chains sequenced from a single sample in a study of cytomegalovirus exposure and HLA in healthy donors. With 60 Vbeta and 13 Jbeta primers, the PCR was carried out. Some clones are missing from TCRdb's copy, which holds only in-frame ones; the method was immunoSEQ multiplex PCR. This sample has around 200,000 clones, with roughly 84% found just once. Source material: PBMCs. The source of these receptors is a girl between 10 and 17 years old in good health and CMV-seronegative.

The chain combines TRBV29-1 with TRBJ1-2; TRBD1 agrees at 8 bases. The CDR3 covers 14 residues. V trimming: 3 bases; J trimming: 2 bases; junction bases outside the gene matches: 5. CDR1 is SQVTM and CDR2 is ANQGSEA in the germline V gene. This CDR3 is CSVEGRGLNYGYTF. The CDR3 nucleotides are TGCAGCGTTGAGGGCAGGGGGCTAAACTATGGCTACACCTTC. Supplemented by reference TRBV29-1 and TRBJ1-2, the full variable domain reads SAVISQKPSRDICQRGTSLTIQCQVDSQVTMMFWYRQQPGQSLTLIATANQGSEATYESGFVIDKFPISRPNLTFSTLTVSNMSPEDSSIYLCSVEGRGLNYGYTFGSGTRLTVV.

The sample holds one count of this clone. The chain joins TRBV7-2 to TRBJ1-2, with 7 bases aligning to TRBD1. Germline V gene data show CDR1 as SGHTA and CDR2 as FQGNSA. CDR3 length equals 14 residues. The V segment lost 5 bases and the J segment 7 bases; nucleotides outside the gene matches: 10. The CDR3 nucleotides are TGTGCCAGCAGCCCGGACAGGCCCCTGGGTGGCTACACCTTC. This gives the protein CASSPDRPLGGYTF. Full variable domain (missing parts from reference TRBV7-2 and TRBJ1-2): GAGVSQSPSNKVTEKGKDVELRCDPISGHTALYWYRQSLGQGLEFLIYFQGNSAPDKSGLPSDRFSAERTGGSVSTLTIQRTQQEDSAVYLCASSPDRPLGGYTFGSGTRLTVV.

The rearrangement uses TRBV5-4 and TRBJ1-4; no definite D call. V was pared by 3 bases and J by 1 base, with 10 bases between. Germline CDR1 SGHNT, CDR2 YYREEE (reference sequence). The CDR3 runs 15 residues. The DNA of the CDR3 is TGTGCCAGCAGCTCTCGGGGAGTAACTAATGAAAAACTGTTTTTT. Translated: CASSSRGVTNEKLFF.

The chain links TRBV5-4 to TRBJ2-1; 11 bases line up with TRBD2. The V gene end was trimmed by 1 base and the J gene end by 4 bases; junction bases not matched to a gene: 10. The germline V gene encodes CDR1 SGHNT and CDR2 YYREEE (reference sequence). There are 18 residues in the CDR3. The CDR3 region is CASSLWGGGTSGYNEQFF. The CDR3 DNA reads TGTGCCAGCAGCTTGTGGGGCGGAGGGACTAGCGGATACAATGAGCAGTTCTTC. Complete variable domain (other parts from reference TRBV5-4 and TRBJ2-1): ETGVTQSPTHLIKTRGQQVTLRCSSQSGHNTVSWYQQALGQGPQFIFQYYREEENGRGNFPPRFSGLQFPNYSSELNVNALELDDSALYLCASSLWGGGTSGYNEQFFGPGTRLTVL.

V gene TRBV28 combines with J gene TRBJ1-2, with 7 bases identical to TRBD1. The CDR3 covers 14 residues. V lost 6 bases to trimming and J lost 5 bases; unmatched junction nucleotides: 9. Germline V gene lookup returns CDR1 MDHEN and CDR2 SYDVKM. The CDR3 is CASSLIGGGYGYTF. As DNA, the CDR3 is TGTGCCAGCAGCCTGATAGGGGGCGGGTATGGCTACACCTTC.

This clone was observed a few times. The chain carries TRBV5-4 and TRBJ1-2; D call uncertain. Germline CDR1 SGHNT, CDR2 YYREEE (reference sequence). The CDR3 has 15 residues. The V gene lost 2 bases and the J gene lost 0 bases, with 11 bases spanning the gap. For the CDR3, the DNA is TGTGCCAGCAGCTTCGTAGCCCGGGCTAACTATGGCTACACCTTC. Translating it yields CASSFVARANYGYTF.

The chain links TRBV28 to TRBJ1-3, with 7 bases identical to TRBD1. This CDR3 is built from 20 residues. In germline, CDR1 is MDHEN, CDR2 SYDVKM. The ends lost 1 base at V and 0 bases at J; junction bases unmatched: 15. DNA of the CDR3: TGTGCCAGCAGTTTATACTGGTCGGCAGGGGGAGTAAGCTCTGGAAACACCATATATTTT. It codes for CASSLYWSAGGVSSGNTIYF.

V usage is TRBV19 and J usage is TRBJ1-1; D is unresolved. The V end was cut by 6 bases, the J end by 5 bases, with 13 bases between. Germline V gene data show CDR1 as LNHDA and CDR2 as SQIVND (reference sequence). The CDR3 totals 13 residues. Here the CDR3 DNA reads TGTGCCAGTAGATTCTCGGGGTGGACTGAAGCTTTCTTT. As protein: CASRFSGWTEAFF.

This clone was seen once. The chain carries TRBV19 and TRBJ2-3; 11 bases fit TRBD1. The CDR3 covers 14 residues. The trim removed 5 bases at V and 4 bases at J, leaving 2 bases unmatched. In germline, CDR1 is LNHDA, CDR2 SQIVND (reference sequence). As DNA, the CDR3 is TGTGCCAGTAGTGGGACAGGGGGGCCAGATACGCAGTATTTT. It yields the protein CASSGTGGPDTQYF.

J is TRBJ2-5 and V is TRBV7-2; weak D call: TRBD1 (6 bases). Germline V lookup: CDR1 SGHTA, CDR2 FQGNSA. V lost 4 bases, J lost 4 bases, and 19 bases lay in between. The CDR3 covers 16 residues. DNA of the CDR3: TGTGCCAGCAGCTCGACTTCACAGGGCCCGCTAGAGACCCAGTACTTC. It encodes CASSSTSQGPLETQYF.